This T cell receptor (beta chain) was documented in a study of Ad26.COV2.S vaccination and SARS-CoV-2 variants. Clones were read by immunoSEQ multiplex PCR, and TCRdb kept only the in-frame ones, dropping some. The table shows more than 300,000 clones, with around four fifths occurring only once. The CDR3 contains 14 residues. Trimming stripped 0 bases from V and 4 bases from J, with 8 bases between. Germline values: CDR1 KGHDR, CDR2 SFDVKD. Treatment of the sample: 15 to 20 received Ad26.COV2.S at low or high dose, single or two shots; several received placebo; per-sample allocation not given. After the first vaccine or placebo injection, samples were drawn on day 63.

The chain is built from TRBV24-1 and TRBJ1-2; no reliable D call. The clonotype originates from a person aged 18 to 65 who received the Ad26.COV2.S COVID-19 vaccine or a placebo. The specimen comprised peripheral blood, sampled in a trial of Ad26.COV2.S vaccine versus placebo. DNA for the CDR3: TGTGCCACCAGTGATTTGGGTCGGGGCTATGGCTACACCTTC. This codes for CATSDLGRGYGYTF.